Each of the 29 T cell receptor beta chains below was sequenced from the same sample in a study of blood T cell repertoires in COVID-19. Some clones are missing from TCRdb's copy, which holds only in-frame ones; the method was immunoSEQ multiplex PCR. The table has about 190,000 clones, 84% seen once. Sequenced sample: peripheral blood. The source is a woman aged 70-85 years with active or convalescent COVID-19.

There are a few counts of this clone. The chain has TRBV10-2 and TRBJ2-3, with a tentative D call TRBD1 (5 bases). The CDR3 has 12 residues. V lost 8 bases and J 0 bases, leaving 6 bases between the germline ends. CDR1 and CDR2 from the germline V gene are WSHSY and SAAADI. CDR3 region: CASGHSTDTQYF. The DNA for the CDR3 is TGCGCCAGCGGACACAGCACAGATACGCAGTATTTT.

This chain uses TRBV21-1 with TRBJ1-1; TRBD1, the table's D call, lacks a check against the DNA. TRBV21-1 is a known pseudogene. This CDR3 has 15 amino acids. In DNA, the CDR3 is TGTGCCAGCAGCAAAAACAGGGCGGTGAACACTGAAGCTTTCTTT. Encoded protein: CASSKNRAVNTEAFF.

This chain connects TRBV29-1 to TRBJ1-2; D is ambiguous. The CDR3 length is 10 residues. V was cut by 5 bases and J by 8 bases, with 9 bases left in between. Per germline, CDR1 SQVTM and CDR2 ANQGSEA. CDR3 DNA sequence: TGCAGCGTTAGCTCCCGCGGCTACACCTTC. This translates into CSVSSRGYTF.

The V and J genes are TRBV1 and TRBJ2-3; TRBD2 is the table's D call and was not checked against the DNA. TRBV1 is reported as a pseudogene. The CDR3 is 18 amino acids. CDR3 sequence (DNA): TGCACCAGCAGCCAATTACGGAGACTAGCGGGCCTCACAGATACGCAGTATTTT. Translation gives CTSSQLRRLAGLTDTQYF.

V and J are TRBV21-1 and TRBJ2-3; TRBD2 is the table's D call, not checked against the DNA. TRBV21-1 is a pseudogene. The CDR3 consists of 17 residues. The CDR3 loop reads CASSKRRTSGSTDTQYF. As DNA, the CDR3 is TGTGCCAGCAGCAAAAGGAGGACTAGCGGGAGTACAGATACGCAGTATTTT.

In this sample, this clone turned up once. The chain carries TRBV5-5 and TRBJ1-3; possibly TRBD1 for D (6 bases). The CDR3 spans 15 residues. V was clipped by 4 bases and J by 2 bases, with 13 bases between them. Germline-derived CDR1 and CDR2 are SGHKS and YYEKEE (reference sequence). The CDR3 here is CASSTLGGPGNTIYF. The DNA of the CDR3 is TGTGCCAGCAGCACGCTCGGGGGGCCTGGAAACACCATATATTTT. Full variable domain (remainder filled in from reference TRBV5-5 and TRBJ1-3): DAGVTQSPTHLIKTRGQQVTLRCSPISGHKSVSWYQQVLGQGPQFIFQYYEKEERGRGNFPDRFSARQFPNYSSELNVNALLLGDSALYLCASSTLGGPGNTIYFGEGSWLTVV.

V gene TRBV6-5 combines with J gene TRBJ2-5, with 11 bases matching TRBD2. Germline trimming cut 7 bases from V and 2 bases from J; bases unmatched to any gene: 6. The CDR3 runs to 15 residues. The germline V gene encodes CDR1 MNHEY and CDR2 SVGAGI. Here the CDR3 DNA reads TGTGCCAGCACCTACAGGACTAGCGGGCAAGAGACCCAGTACTTC. Its translation: CASTYRTSGQETQYF.

The V gene is TRBV7-9, the J gene TRBJ2-3, with TRBD2 matching over 9 bases. Looked up from germline, CDR1 is SEHNR and CDR2 is FQNEAQ (reference sequence). The CDR3 totals 18 residues. V lost 5 bases to trimming and J lost 3 bases; unmatched junction nucleotides: 15. The chain's CDR3 is CASSPISGRRRGTDTQYF. The DNA of the CDR3 is TGTGCCAGCAGCCCGATTAGCGGGAGACGTCGTGGAACAGATACGCAGTATTTT.

The chain carries TRBV2 and TRBJ1-1, with 7 bases fitting TRBD1. Germline-derived CDR1 and CDR2 are SNHLY and FYNNEI. The CDR3 is 13 residues long. V shed 4 bases, J shed 8 bases, and the junction held 7 bases outside the gene matches. CDR3 DNA: TGTGCCAGCAGTGGGCGGGGACAGAGAGAAGCTTTCTTT. As protein: CASSGRGQREAFF.

Only a few counts were recorded for this clone. The gene calls are TRBV5-4 and TRBJ1-4, with unresolved D. Looked up from germline, CDR1 is SGHNT and CDR2 is YYREEE (reference sequence). V lost 4 bases, J lost 5 bases, and 12 bases lay in between. The CDR3 length is 14 residues. DNA for the CDR3: TGTGCCAGCAGCGACACGGATGTAAATGAAAAACTGTTTTTT. Translation gives CASSDTDVNEKLFF.

The genes are TRBV28 and TRBJ2-7, with TRBD2 matching 7 bases. The CDR3 totals 17 residues. The J segment lost 0 bases and the V segment lost 1 base, leaving 9 bases of the junction unmatched. Germline V gene lookup returns CDR1 MDHEN and CDR2 SYDVKM. CDR3 region: CASSLSGLADLSYEQYF. The CDR3 DNA sequence: TGTGCCAGCAGTTTATCGGGGCTAGCGGATCTCTCCTACGAGCAGTACTTC. The variable domain in full, completed from reference TRBV28 and TRBJ2-7, reads DVKVTQSSRYLVKRTGEKVFLECVQDMDHENMFWYRQDPGLGLRLIYFSYDVKMKEKGDIPEGYSVSREKKERFSLILESASTNQTSMYLCASSLSGLADLSYEQYFGPGTRLTVT.

The chain recombines TRBV5-1 with TRBJ2-2; possibly TRBD2 for D (6 bases). The germline gives CDR1 SGHRS, CDR2 YFSETQ. The ends were cut back, 8 bases at V and 0 bases at J, with 11 bases in the middle. CDR3 length: 14 residues. CDR3 loop: CASSDYANTGELFF. As DNA, the CDR3 is TGCGCCAGTTCGGACTATGCGAACACCGGGGAGCTGTTTTTT.

This clone turned up a few times. The rearrangement uses TRBV6-5 and TRBJ1-1; 7 bases align to TRBD1. The V and J ends lost 5 bases and 4 bases, in that order; junction bases with no gene match: 10. Germline-derived CDR1 and CDR2 are MNHEY and SVGAGI. This CDR3 comprises 15 residues. The CDR3 DNA follows: TGTGCCAGCAGTCCGACAGGGTTGGAGAGCACTGAAGCTTTCTTT. It translates to CASSPTGLESTEAFF.

This clone was seen just once. The chain uses TRBV5-1 and TRBJ2-4; D perhaps matches TRBD1 (6 bases). Trimming pared 0 bases from V and 7 bases from J, leaving 11 bases between. CDR1 SGHRS and CDR2 YFSETQ come from the germline V gene. The CDR3 has 14 amino acids. CDR3 nucleotide sequence: TGCGCCAGCAGCTTGGAACAGGGAAGCAACATTCAGTACTTC. The encoded protein is CASSLEQGSNIQYF.

V and J are TRBV19 and TRBJ2-3; no clear D gene. Trimming took 5 bases from V and 8 from J, leaving 14 bases between them. Germline V gives CDR1 LNHDA, CDR2 SQIVND (reference sequence). The CDR3 has 13 amino acids. CDR3 coding DNA: TGTGCCAGTAGTTCCTCGGCCTCAGGTACGCAGTATTTT. Translation: CASSSSASGTQYF.

This clone was counted once. V is TRBV10-3 and J is TRBJ2-3; 10 nucleotides agree with TRBD2. The V segment lost 2 bases and the J segment 2 bases; nucleotides outside the gene matches: 4. Germline assignment: CDR1 ENHRY and CDR2 SYGVKD. The CDR3 length is 16 residues. CDR3 in amino acids: CAISEKLAGTTDTQYF. DNA of the CDR3: TGTGCCATCAGTGAGAAACTAGCGGGGACCACAGATACGCAGTATTTT.

This rearrangement joins TRBV5-5 to TRBJ1-5; D is unclear. Germline assignment: CDR1 SGHKS and CDR2 YYEKEE (reference sequence). Trimming cost V 4 bases and J 5 bases, with 10 bases left between them. The CDR3 length is 13 residues. The DNA of the CDR3 is TGTGCCAGCAGCCCCGGCGGGGATCAGCCCCAGCATTTT. Protein product: CASSPGGDQPQHF.

The chain combines TRBV28 with TRBJ2-7; D is ambiguous. The ends were cut back, 2 bases at V and 6 bases at J, with 20 bases in the middle. CDR1 MDHEN and CDR2 SYDVKM come from the germline V gene. The CDR3 totals 16 residues. The CDR3 nucleotides are TGTGCCAGCAGTTTAGTGGCGGCCTTCGGGTTTGGCGAGCAGTACTTC. Amino acids: CASSLVAAFGFGEQYF.

The chain links TRBV2 to TRBJ1-2, with D unclear. Looked up from germline, CDR1 is SNHLY and CDR2 is FYNNEI. Deletions cut 3 bases from V and 11 bases from J, with 10 bases between. The CDR3 has 11 residues. CDR3 sequence reads: CASSDLGGYTF. CDR3 DNA sequence: TGTGCCAGCAGTGACCTGGGAGGTTACACCTTC.

The J gene is TRBJ2-1, the V gene TRBV5-1; 10 bases match TRBD2. From germline, CDR1 is SGHRS and CDR2 YFSETQ. The CDR3 sequence is 17 residues long. V lost 0 bases to trimming and J lost 9 bases; unmatched junction nucleotides: 12. Here the CDR3 reads CASSLGASGSSKSEQFF. The CDR3 DNA follows: TGCGCCAGCAGCTTGGGAGCTAGCGGGAGCAGTAAGAGTGAGCAGTTCTTC.

The V gene is TRBV2, the J gene TRBJ2-3; the match to TRBD1 covers 9 bases. Trimming removed 8 bases from V and 0 bases from J; junction bases left unmatched: 9. Germline CDR1 and CDR2: SNHLY and FYNNEI. The CDR3 is made up of 16 amino acids. Here the CDR3 reads CASQRQGGASTDTQYF. Here the CDR3 DNA reads TGTGCCAGCCAGCGACAGGGGGGAGCTAGCACAGATACGCAGTATTTT.

V usage is TRBV28 and J usage is TRBJ2-1; 10 nucleotides line up with TRBD2. CDR3 length: 15 amino acids. Germline assignment: CDR1 MDHEN and CDR2 SYDVKM. The J segment lost 0 bases and the V segment lost 5 bases, leaving 1 base of the junction unmatched. The CDR3 spells CASSLAGASYNEQFF. CDR3 nucleotides: TGTGCCAGCAGTCTAGCGGGAGCCTCCTACAATGAGCAGTTCTTC.

The genes are TRBV24-1 and TRBJ1-3; 7 bases fit TRBD1. Germline V gene lookup returns CDR1 KGHDR and CDR2 SFDVKD. V was pared by 2 bases and J by 2 bases, with 2 bases of the junction left unmatched. This CDR3 has 15 amino acids. CDR3 loop: CATSDYRGAGNTIYF. CDR3 bases: TGTGCCACCAGTGATTACAGGGGTGCTGGAAACACCATATATTTT.

This sequence joins TRBV7-8 and TRBJ2-1; weak D call: TRBD2 (6 bases). This CDR3 comprises 19 residues. Per germline, CDR1 SGHVS and CDR2 FQNEAQ. The V end lost 4 bases, the J end lost 4 bases, and 26 bases lay between the germline ends. As DNA, the CDR3 is TGTGCCAGCAGCTCGCCGTATAGCGGTCGACACGAGGCTTACAATGAGCAGTTCTTC. Its protein product is CASSSPYSGRHEAYNEQFF.

The V and J genes are TRBV4-1 and TRBJ1-2, with 9 bases aligning to TRBD1. Germline CDR1 reads MGHRA; CDR2 reads YSYEKL. The junction had 12 bases not matched to a gene; V was cut back by 0 bases and J by 7 bases. This CDR3 spans 17 amino acids. The CDR3 here is CASSQDVEGDRVVGYTF. The CDR3 nucleotides read TGCGCCAGCAGCCAAGACGTGGAGGGGGACAGGGTCGTTGGCTACACCTTC.

The chain uses TRBV7-9 and TRBJ2-1; 7 bases match TRBD2. The trim removed 1 base at V and 2 bases at J, leaving 11 bases unmatched. Germline-derived CDR1 and CDR2 are SEHNR and FQNEAQ (reference sequence). The CDR3 runs to 18 residues. CDR3 in DNA: TGTGCCAGCAGCTTAGATATGGCTAGCGGAGGAGCCTACAATGAGCAGTTCTTC. Residues: CASSLDMASGGAYNEQFF.

The chain uses TRBV7-9 and TRBJ2-7, with 13 bases matching TRBD2. The CDR3 has 16 residues. V shed 0 bases, J shed 4 bases, and the junction held 3 bases outside the gene matches. Germline values: CDR1 SEHNR, CDR2 FQNEAQ (reference sequence). The CDR3: CASSLARTSGSYEQYF. Written as DNA, the CDR3 is TGTGCCAGCAGCTTAGCCCGGACTAGCGGGAGTTACGAGCAGTACTTC.

The chain carries TRBV7-9 and TRBJ1-3; D is unclear. V was trimmed by 5 bases and J by 3 bases, leaving 17 bases between them. CDR3 size: 16 residues. The germline CDR1 and CDR2 sequences are SEHNR and FQNEAQ (reference sequence). Written as DNA, the CDR3 is TGTGCCAGCAGCCCCCCCTCGGGGAGAGGTGGAAACACCATATATTTT. This encodes CASSPPSGRGGNTIYF.

This clone came up a few times. V and J are TRBV6-5 and TRBJ2-5, with D possibly being TRBD1 (8 bases). Deletions cut 4 bases from V and 4 bases from J, with 16 bases between. CDR1 and CDR2 (germline): MNHEY, SVGAGI. The CDR3 totals 15 residues. The CDR3 bases are TGTGCCAGCAGTTCAGCAGGGGGCGGGGGAGAGACCCAGTACTTC. Translation gives CASSSAGGGGETQYF.